This is a list of T cell receptor beta chains from one sample in a study of blood T cells in healthy people across ages. MiXCR, run by TCRdb on the 5' RACE reads, gives a single entry per CDR3 protein. Among about 830,000 distinct CDR3 sequences, 58% were seen once, and the ten largest hold about 20%. The sequenced sample consisted of blood. These receptors were taken from a man aged 25 to 40 in good health. The CDR3 runs from the conserved cysteine through the conserved F or W. A D gene is named only where the DNA matches it firmly. Only some rows state a clone size, as once, few, many or a class for expanded clones.

V gene	D gene	clone size	J gene	CDR3 protein	CDR3 DNA
TRBV5-6	.	.	TRBJ2-4	CASSYLPRVGSIQYF	TGTGCCAGCAGCTACCTCCCTAGGGTTGGGAGCATTCAGTACTTC
TRBV7-2	.	few	TRBJ2-1	CASSLTYLREQFF	TGTGCCAGCAGCTTAACTTACCTCAGGGAGCAGTTCTTC
TRBV4-2	.	few	TRBJ2-6	CASSQEAGFPPISGANVLTF	TGTGCCAGCAGCCAAGAGGCGGGATTTCCACCCATCTCTGGGGCCAACGTCCTGACTTTC
TRBV9	TRBD2	.	TRBJ2-1	CASSAHLLGREHNEQFF	TGTGCCAGCAGCGCCCACCTTTTAGGGAGGGAACATAATGAGCAGTTCTTC
TRBV7-8	.	.	TRBJ2-3	CASSFARTPPYTQYF	TGTGCCAGCAGCTTTGCTAGGACCCCCCCATATACGCAGTATTTT
TRBV7-2	.	.	TRBJ2-7	CASSLGSARTHFIYEQYF	TGTGCCAGCAGCTTAGGGTCCGCGCGGACCCACTTTATCTACGAGCAGTACTTC
TRBV29-1	.	.	TRBJ2-5	CSGFVVAETQYF	TGCAGCGGGTTCGTGGTGGCAGAGACCCAGTACTTC
TRBV7-9	TRBD2	.	TRBJ2-5	CASGRLAGAGSQTQYF	TGTGCCAGCGGGAGACTAGCGGGAGCGGGTTCGCAGACCCAGTACTTC
TRBV29-1	.	.	TRBJ2-1	CSVFWVSYNEQFF	TGCAGCGTCTTCTGGGTTTCCTACAATGAGCAGTTCTTC
TRBV5-1	.	.	TRBJ2-7	CASSSGPSSDEQYF	TGCGCCAGCAGCTCGGGCCCATCTAGCGACGAGCAGTACTTC
TRBV18	TRBD1	.	TRBJ1-2	CASSLGTGQGYTF	TGTGCCAGCTCACTCGGGACAGGGCAAGGCTACACCTTC
TRBV7-6	TRBD1	.	TRBJ2-7	CASSVQGATYEQYF	TGTGCCAGCAGCGTACAGGGGGCCACCTACGAGCAGTACTTC
TRBV11-2	.	.	TRBJ2-4	CASSLSRGSKNIQYF	TGTGCCAGCAGCTTAAGTAGAGGCTCCAAAAACATTCAGTACTTC
TRBV28	.	few	TRBJ2-7	CASRFQYEQYF	TGTGCCAGCAGATTTCAGTACGAGCAGTACTTC
TRBV6-2/TRBV6-3	.	.	TRBJ2-1	CASSYRSGAYNEQFF	TGTGCCAGCAGTTACCGTAGCGGAGCCTACAATGAGCAGTTCTTC
TRBV9	.	.	TRBJ1-1	CASSVAPEAGARTEAFF	TGTGCCAGCAGCGTAGCTCCGGAGGCAGGGGCAAGAACTGAAGCTTTCTTT
TRBV20-1	.	.	TRBJ2-7	CSALRGGSGREQYF	TGCAGTGCCCTCCGGGGAGGCTCGGGGCGAGAGCAGTACTTC
TRBV6-5	.	.	TRBJ2-3	CASSYSRQTPWGTDTQYF	TGTGCCAGCAGTTACTCGAGGCAGACACCCTGGGGCACAGATACGCAGTATTTT
TRBV7-9	.	.	TRBJ2-1	CASRDASGEQFF	TGTGCCAGCCGGGATGCTAGTGGTGAGCAGTTCTTC
TRBV20-1	.	few	TRBJ1-2	CSATWWRNSNYGYTF	TGCAGTGCTACCTGGTGGAGGAATTCTAACTATGGCTACACCTTC
TRBV29-1	.	.	TRBJ1-1	CSVAGVMFGTEAFF	TGCAGCGTTGCAGGGGTGATGTTCGGCACTGAAGCTTTCTTT
TRBV20-1	.	.	TRBJ2-5	CSASAPGHQETQYF	TGCAGTGCATCCGCCCCGGGGCATCAAGAGACCCAGTACTTC
TRBV6-1	TRBD2	.	TRBJ2-2	CASTKGLAGGADTGELFF	TGTGCCAGCACCAAGGGACTAGCGGGAGGGGCGGACACCGGGGAGCTGTTTTTT
TRBV28	.	.	TRBJ2-7	CASSFQRSSYEQYF	TGTGCCAGCAGTTTTCAGAGGAGCTCCTACGAGCAGTACTTC
TRBV11-2	.	few	TRBJ1-1	CASSLAGLGTEAFF	TGTGCCAGCAGCTTAGCAGGGTTGGGCACTGAAGCTTTCTTT
TRBV5-6	.	.	TRBJ2-1	CTGSTVAGNEQFF	TGTACCGGCAGCACGGTGGCGGGCAATGAGCAGTTCTTC
TRBV7-9	.	few	TRBJ2-1	CASSLSGTNEQFF	TGTGCCAGCAGCCTTAGCGGAACAAATGAGCAGTTCTTC
TRBV4-3	.	few	TRBJ1-1	CASSQEVSRGGDEAFF	TGCGCCAGCAGCCAAGAAGTAAGTAGGGGCGGCGATGAAGCTTTCTTT
TRBV2	.	few	TRBJ1-2	CASSELAGLGYTF	TGTGCCAGCAGTGAACTAGCAGGGCTCGGCTACACCTTC
TRBV7-2	.	.	TRBJ1-1	CASTITENTEAFF	TGTGCCAGCACAATTACGGAGAACACTGAAGCTTTCTTT
TRBV9	.	.	TRBJ2-5	CASSAPIGETQYF	TGTGCCAGCAGCGCCCCGATTGGGGAGACCCAGTACTTC
TRBV21-1	.	.	TRBJ2-1	CASSKRTSNEQFF	TGTGCCAGCAGCAAACGGACTAGCAATGAGCAGTTCTTC
TRBV11-3	TRBD1	few	TRBJ2-3	CASSLGGTGGADTQYF	TGTGCCAGCAGCTTAGGAGGAACAGGGGGCGCAGATACGCAGTATTTT
TRBV2	.	.	TRBJ2-1	CARQLGDHGNEQFF	TGTGCCAGACAGCTCGGGGACCATGGCAATGAGCAGTTCTTC
TRBV27	.	.	TRBJ2-3	CASSRRRLTTDTQYF	TGTGCCAGCAGCCGCCGGAGACTCACCACAGATACGCAGTATTTT
TRBV2	.	.	TRBJ2-3	CASSDRGDFLDTQYF	TGTGCCAGCAGTGACCGCGGGGACTTCCTAGATACGCAGTATTTT
TRBV4-1	.	.	TRBJ1-1	CASSHPGTPANEAFF	TGCGCCAGCAGCCATCCGGGGACGCCGGCGAATGAAGCTTTCTTT
TRBV5-1	.	.	TRBJ2-1	CASSLVLGGGNEQFF	TGCGCCAGCAGCTTGGTCCTCGGGGGTGGAAATGAGCAGTTCTTC
TRBV28	.	.	TRBJ1-2	CASSLSSVLNYGYTF	TGTGCCAGCAGTTTATCGTCTGTCCTTAACTATGGCTACACCTTC
TRBV4-1	TRBD1	few	TRBJ1-2	CASSQPGQGPGYTF	TGCGCCAGCAGCCAGCCGGGACAGGGGCCTGGCTACACCTTC
TRBV27	.	few	TRBJ2-5	CASSNAGLQETQYF	TGTGCCAGCAGTAATGCGGGGCTACAAGAGACCCAGTACTTC
TRBV4-3	.	.	TRBJ2-1	CASSQDRGTLREQFF	TGCGCCAGCAGCCAAGACCGGGGGACTCTCCGAGAGCAGTTCTTC
TRBV29-1	.	.	TRBJ2-7	CSVDNSKYEQYF	TGCAGCGTTGACAACAGTAAATACGAGCAGTACTTC
TRBV27	.	few	TRBJ2-7	CASSQPGRFEQYF	TGTGCCAGCAGCCAACCTGGGCGCTTCGAGCAGTACTTC
TRBV20-1	.	many	TRBJ2-1	CSATTGTFNEQFF	TGCAGTGCTACAACCGGGACTTTCAATGAGCAGTTCTTC
TRBV7-2	TRBD1	once	TRBJ2-7	CASSWTGNGEQYF	TGTGCCAGCAGTTGGACAGGGAATGGCGAGCAGTACTTC
TRBV29-1	.	few	TRBJ1-2	CSVEDTRGANYGYTF	TGCAGCGTTGAAGATACGAGGGGGGCTAACTATGGCTACACCTTC
TRBV10-3	.	.	TRBJ2-3	CAISLHGTTDTQYF	TGTGCCATCAGCCTCCACGGGACCACAGATACGCAGTATTTT
TRBV27	.	.	TRBJ2-1	CASSPGRGVSNNEQFF	TGTGCCAGCAGTCCGGGCCGAGGGGTATCCAACAATGAGCAGTTCTTC
TRBV20-1	.	few	TRBJ2-1	CSARLVNEQFF	TGCAGTGCTAGATTGGTGAATGAGCAGTTCTTC
TRBV6-2/TRBV6-3	TRBD2	.	TRBJ2-1	CASSYSTSGTHDEQFF	TGTGCCAGCAGTTACTCGACTAGCGGGACCCACGATGAGCAGTTCTTC
TRBV3-1	.	few	TRBJ2-5	CASSLAPGRRETQYF	TGTGCCAGCAGCCTCGCCCCGGGGAGGAGAGAGACCCAGTACTTC
TRBV27	TRBD2	.	TRBJ2-1	CANSPWSSGRAHNEQFF	TGTGCCAACAGTCCCTGGTCTAGCGGGAGGGCCCACAATGAGCAGTTCTTC
TRBV12-3/TRBV12-4	TRBD2	few	TRBJ2-4	CASSFGGNIQYF	TGTGCCAGCAGTTTCGGGGGGAACATTCAGTACTTC